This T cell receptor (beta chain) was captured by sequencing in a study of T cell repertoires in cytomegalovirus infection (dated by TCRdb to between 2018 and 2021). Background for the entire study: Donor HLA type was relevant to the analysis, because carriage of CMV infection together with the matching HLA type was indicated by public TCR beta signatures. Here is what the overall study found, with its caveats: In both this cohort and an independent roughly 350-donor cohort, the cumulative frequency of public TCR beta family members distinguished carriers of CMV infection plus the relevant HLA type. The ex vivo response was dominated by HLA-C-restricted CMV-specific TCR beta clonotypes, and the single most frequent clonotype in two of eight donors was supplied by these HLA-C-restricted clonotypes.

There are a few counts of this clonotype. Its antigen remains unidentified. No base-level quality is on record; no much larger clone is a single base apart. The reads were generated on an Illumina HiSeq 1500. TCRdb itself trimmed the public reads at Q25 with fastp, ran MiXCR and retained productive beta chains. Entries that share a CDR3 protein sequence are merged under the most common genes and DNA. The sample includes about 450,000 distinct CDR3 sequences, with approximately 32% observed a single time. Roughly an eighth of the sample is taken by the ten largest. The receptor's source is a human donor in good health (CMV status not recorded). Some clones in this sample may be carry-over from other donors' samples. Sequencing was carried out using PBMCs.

CDR3 loop: CASSSSAQRNSPLHF. The bases read TGTGCCAGCAGCTCCTCGGCCCAGCGTAATTCACCCCTCCACTTT. The chain employs TRBV7-2 and TRBJ1-6; the D segment cannot be called with confidence. The CDR3 holds 15 amino acids from the cysteine to the phenylalanine. Just the 45-base CDR3 DNA is kept, in frame starting at base 1. CDR1 and CDR2 are read off the germline V gene as SGHTA and FQGNSA. V was cut back by 4 bases and J by 6 bases, leaving a gap of 13 bases between them. The CDR3 plus the reference TRBV7-2 and TRBJ1-6 genes for the other parts give the full variable domain: GAGVSQSPSNKVTEKGKDVELRCDPISGHTALYWYRQSLGQGLEFLIYFQGNSAPDKSGLPSDRFSAERTGGSVSTLTIQRTQQEDSAVYLCASSSSAQRNSPLHFGNGTRLTVT.